What follows are 12 T cell receptor beta chains derived from one specimen sequenced in a study of blood T cell repertoires in COVID-19. Sequencing used immunoSEQ multiplex PCR; TCRdb keeps in-frame clones, though not all of them. The data show about 140,000 clones, over 75% seen once. The sequencing sample was made of peripheral blood. The receptors shown here come from a man aged 45-60 years with acute or convalescent COVID-19.

This chain joins TRBV25-1 and TRBJ2-3, with TRBD2 as a possible D gene (5 bases). Germline CDR1 MGHDK, CDR2 SYGVNS. Trimming shortened V by 4 bases and J by 2 bases, and 10 bases separated the two germline ends. The CDR3 is 14 residues long. The CDR3 protein is CASSGLQTTDTQYF. CDR3 in DNA: TGTGCCAGCAGTGGACTACAGACCACAGATACGCAGTATTTT. Complete variable domain (other parts from reference TRBV25-1 and TRBJ2-3): EADIYQTPRYLVIGTGKKITLECSQTMGHDKMYWYQQDPGMELHLIHYSYGVNSTEKGDLSSESTVSRIRTEHFPLTLESARPSHTSQYLCASSGLQTTDTQYFGPGTRLTVL.

The V gene is TRBV9, the J gene TRBJ2-1; tentative D call: TRBD1 (5 bases). V lost 0 bases, J lost 4 bases, and 11 bases lay in between. The CDR3 length is 15 residues. Per the germline V gene, CDR1 is SGDLS and CDR2 is YYNGEE. DNA for the CDR3: TGTGCCAGCAGCGTAGTTCCAGGGCAATACAATGAGCAGTTCTTC. Translating it yields CASSVVPGQYNEQFF.

The rearrangement uses TRBV7-9 and TRBJ1-3; 10 nucleotides line up with TRBD1. V was pared by 5 bases and J by 4 bases, with 5 bases of the junction left unmatched. Germline CDR1 is SEHNR and CDR2 is FQNEAQ (reference sequence). The CDR3 is made up of 15 amino acids. CDR3 coding DNA: TGTGCCAGCAGCCTCGGGACAGGGGCCGGAAACACCATATATTTT. Translation gives CASSLGTGAGNTIYF.

The rearrangement links TRBV4-1 to TRBJ1-5; weak D call: TRBD1 (6 bases). This CDR3 region has 15 residues. The germline gives CDR1 MGHRA, CDR2 YSYEKL. Trimming pared 1 base from V and 5 bases from J, leaving 12 bases between. The CDR3 loop reads CASSQARTVDQPQHF. The CDR3, as DNA: TGCGCCAGCAGCCAAGCCCGGACAGTCGATCAGCCCCAGCATTTT.

This clone showed up just once. This chain uses TRBV19 with TRBJ1-1; no clear D gene. The CDR3 has 14 amino acids. The V end was cut by 1 base, the J end by 6 bases, with 12 bases between. Germline assignment: CDR1 LNHDA and CDR2 SQIVND (reference sequence). The CDR3 protein is CASSIGQNAAEAFF. The CDR3 nucleotides read TGTGCCAGTAGTATAGGGCAGAACGCGGCTGAAGCTTTCTTT.

The chain couples TRBV5-6 to TRBJ1-5, with 8 bases fitting TRBD1. CDR3 length equals 16 residues. Unmatched junction bases numbered 7, after V lost 3 bases and J lost 2 bases. Germline CDR1 reads SGHDT; CDR2 reads YYEEEE. The CDR3 region has the DNA TGTGCCAGCAGCTCCGGACAGGGTATAGGCAATCAGCCCCAGCATTTT. Amino acid sequence: CASSSGQGIGNQPQHF.

V is TRBV19 and J is TRBJ1-2; 8 bases are shared with TRBD1. Per the germline V gene, CDR1 is LNHDA and CDR2 is SQIVND (reference sequence). The trim removed 8 bases at V and 10 bases at J, leaving 6 bases unmatched. The CDR3 totals 11 residues. CDR3 bases: TGTGCCAGTGGGGGACAGGCGTCCTACACCTTC. It codes for CASGGQASYTF. Full variable domain (rest looked up from reference TRBV19 and TRBJ1-2): DGGITQSPKYLFRKEGQNVTLSCEQNLNHDAMYWYRQDPGQGLRLIYYSQIVNDFQKGDIAEGYSVSREKKESFPLTVTSAQKNPTAFYLCASGGQASYTFGSGTRLTVV.

This clone has only one observation. This chain connects TRBV6-5 to TRBJ1-2; 9 nucleotides align to TRBD1. Germline trimming cut 6 bases from V and 8 bases from J; bases unmatched to any gene: 10. The length of the CDR3 is 14 residues. The germline V gene has CDR1 MNHEY and CDR2 SVGAGI. CDR3 in amino acids: CASSPAGTGYGYTF. Here the CDR3 DNA reads TGTGCCAGCAGCCCCGCCGGGACAGGGTACGGCTACACCTTC.

The chain is built from TRBV11-2 and TRBJ2-3, with TRBD2 identical over 13 bases. This CDR3 region has 18 residues. V was pared by 5 bases and J by 0 bases, with 8 bases of the junction left unmatched. Germline V gives CDR1 SGHAT, CDR2 FQNNGV. CDR3: CASSPTSGGYLSTDTQYF. CDR3 in DNA: TGTGCCAGCAGCCCGACTAGCGGGGGGTACCTCAGCACAGATACGCAGTATTTT.

The rearrangement uses TRBV9 and TRBJ1-3; D is unclear. The CDR3 is 14 amino acids. The V end was cut by 4 bases, the J end by 6 bases, with 14 bases between. Germline CDR1 is SGDLS and CDR2 is YYNGEE. The CDR3 loop reads CASSLEIQENTIYF. In DNA form, the CDR3 reads TGTGCCAGCAGCCTTGAAATCCAGGAAAACACCATATATTTT.

J is TRBJ2-1 and V is TRBV5-4; 9 nucleotides align to TRBD2. This CDR3 is built from 15 residues. J lost 5 bases, V lost 0 bases, and 3 bases had no gene match. Germline CDR1 SGHNT, CDR2 YYREEE (reference sequence). For the CDR3, the DNA is TGTGCCAGCAGCTTGGCCGGGACTAGCAACAATGAGCAGTTCTTC. This gives the protein CASSLAGTSNNEQFF. Variable domain in full (rest from reference TRBV5-4 and TRBJ2-1): ETGVTQSPTHLIKTRGQQVTLRCSSQSGHNTVSWYQQALGQGPQFIFQYYREEENGRGNFPPRFSGLQFPNYSSELNVNALELDDSALYLCASSLAGTSNNEQFFGPGTRLTVL.

The gene calls are TRBV30 and TRBJ1-2; a weak D match, TRBD1 (6 bases). CDR3 length equals 13 residues. The V gene lost 2 bases and the J gene lost 2 bases, with 9 bases spanning the gap. Germline V gives CDR1 GTSNPN, CDR2 SVGIG (reference sequence). The CDR3 sequence is CAWSPGTNYGYTF. CDR3 sequence (DNA): TGTGCCTGGAGTCCCGGGACAAACTATGGCTACACCTTC.